The 32 T cell receptor beta chains below were found in one sample sequenced in a study of shared clonotypes between healthy human individuals. Using immunoSEQ multiplex PCR, the repertoire was profiled, and TCRdb retains in-frame clones only, with some absent. The profile shows 450,000 to 500,000 clones, 81% of them singletons. Source material: PBMCs. The receptors here all came from a middle-aged woman in good health. Some clones in this sample may be carry-over from other donors' samples.

This rearrangement joins TRBV5-1 to TRBJ1-2; TRBD1 matches 7 bases. The CDR3 runs to 15 residues. Germline V gene lookup returns CDR1 SGHRS and CDR2 YFSETQ. With 0 bases clipped from V and 4 bases from J, the junction kept 6 bases outside the gene matches. The CDR3 loop reads CASSLGDRWTYGYTF. CDR3 coding DNA: TGCGCCAGCAGCTTGGGGGACAGATGGACCTATGGCTACACCTTC.

This clone appeared a single time. The chain uses TRBV7-2 and TRBJ2-7; D may be TRBD1 or TRBD2 (6 bases each). The CDR3 loop spans 15 amino acids. The germline V and J ends were trimmed by 5 bases and 2 bases, with 16 bases remaining between them. Germline-derived CDR1 and CDR2 are SGHTA and FQGNSA. The CDR3 here is CASSPWGARAYEQYF. The DNA for the CDR3 is TGTGCCAGCAGCCCCTGGGGGGCCAGGGCCTACGAGCAGTACTTC.

This clone turned up a few times. A much larger clone differs by one base, so this may be a read error. The chain links TRBV7-9 to TRBJ2-5, with TRBD2 matching over 10 bases. Germline V lookup: CDR1 SEHNR, CDR2 FQNEAQ (reference sequence). The CDR3 is 16 residues long. With 5 bases clipped from V and 0 bases from J, the junction kept 6 bases outside the gene matches. In nucleotides, the CDR3 is TGTGCCAGCAGCAGTGGACTAGCGGACTACCAAGAGACCCAGTACTTC. Protein sequence: CASSSGLADYQETQYF.

The chain has TRBV28 and TRBJ2-4; D gene ambiguous. The CDR3 totals 15 residues. V was trimmed by 5 bases and J by 2 bases, leaving 13 bases between them. Germline V CDR1 and CDR2: MDHEN, SYDVKM. CDR3 sequence reads: CASSLNVGSKNIQYF. DNA for the CDR3: TGTGCCAGCAGTCTTAATGTAGGGTCCAAAAACATTCAGTACTTC.

Regarding this clone: A far larger clone is only one base removed, so a read error is likely. The same CDR3 also results from other DNA sequences found in this sample. The chain employs TRBV11-2 and TRBJ2-5; D ambiguous. V was cut by 2 bases and J by 3 bases, with 1 base left in between. The CDR3 length is 11 residues. The V gene's germline CDR1 is SGHAT and CDR2 FQNNGV. For the CDR3, the DNA is TGTGCCAGCAGCTTAAAAGAGACCCAGTACTTC. Translated: CASSLKETQYF.

This clone was counted once. A much larger clone sits a single nucleotide away, making a read error possible. The chain uses TRBV6-6 and TRBJ1-6; a weak D match, TRBD1 (5 bases). The CDR3 contains 14 residues. The V gene lost 10 bases and the J gene lost 5 bases, with 15 bases spanning the gap. Germline CDR1 reads MNHNY; CDR2 reads SVGAGI (reference sequence). CDR3: CATGGDGDNSPLHF. DNA for the CDR3: TGTGCCACTGGGGGAGACGGCGATAATTCACCCCTCCACTTT.

This chain connects TRBV2 to TRBJ2-5, with 7 bases lining up with TRBD2. The V gene's germline CDR1 is SNHLY and CDR2 FYNNEI. The CDR3 loop spans 13 amino acids. The V and J ends lost 9 bases and 3 bases, in that order; junction bases with no gene match: 7. CDR3 bases: TGTGCCAGTGAGCGGGATGTAGAAGAGACCCAGTACTTC. It yields the protein CASERDVEETQYF.

The chain employs TRBV29-1 and TRBJ2-2; no clear D gene. CDR3 length equals 11 residues. Trimming removed 5 bases from V and 4 bases from J, with 5 bases in between. Germline CDR1 reads SQVTM; CDR2 reads ANQGSEA. The CDR3 reads CSVSVTGELFF. The CDR3 DNA is TGCAGCGTTTCGGTCACCGGGGAGCTGTTTTTT.

A few counts support this clone. This chain joins TRBV6-5 and TRBJ1-2, with D unclear. Germline assignment: CDR1 MNHEY and CDR2 SVGAGI. V lost 0 bases to trimming and J lost 2 bases, with 7 bases between them. The CDR3 extends over 14 amino acids. This CDR3 reads CASSYSMKNYGYTF. The CDR3 DNA reads TGTGCCAGCAGTTACTCGATGAAAAACTATGGCTACACCTTC.

The chain has TRBV28 and TRBJ2-1; TRBD2 is a possible D gene (6 bases). The germline gives CDR1 MDHEN, CDR2 SYDVKM. CDR3 length equals 16 residues. Trimming pared 4 bases from V and 9 bases from J, leaving 22 bases between. CDR3 loop: CASSSRLGQPAGEQFF. DNA of the CDR3: TGTGCCAGCAGTTCCCGACTAGGACAACCCGCCGGTGAGCAGTTCTTC.

The chain employs TRBV7-2 and TRBJ1-5, with D hard to call. The CDR3 is 15 amino acids. CDR1 and CDR2 from the germline V gene are SGHTA and FQGNSA. Trimming shortened V by 5 bases and J by 0 bases, and 11 bases separated the two germline ends. In DNA form, the CDR3 reads TGTGCCAGCAGCCGAAGTATCCTTAGCAATCAGCCCCAGCATTTT. As protein: CASSRSILSNQPQHF.

This clone has ten or more counts. The J gene is TRBJ2-6, the V gene TRBV6-1; no clear D gene. Between the trimmed V and J ends, which lost 4 bases and 0 bases, there was a span of 7 bases. CDR1 MNHNS and CDR2 SASEGT come from the germline V gene. The CDR3 has 15 residues. The CDR3 nucleotides are TGTGCCAGCAGTGCGGAGAACTCTGGGGCCAACGTCCTGACTTTC. Protein product: CASSAENSGANVLTF.

V is TRBV5-1 and J is TRBJ2-1; D is perhaps TRBD2 (5 bases). CDR1 SGHRS and CDR2 YFSETQ come from the germline V gene. The CDR3 length is 13 residues. The germline V and J ends were trimmed by 5 bases and 2 bases, with 8 bases remaining between them. The CDR3 coding sequence is TGCGCCAGCAGGGGAGATCCCTACAATGAGCAGTTCTTC. It is translated as CASRGDPYNEQFF.

The V and J genes are TRBV30 and TRBJ2-7; D remains unclear. Germline assignment: CDR1 GTSNPN and CDR2 SVGIG (reference sequence). The V gene lost 1 base and the J gene lost 1 base, with 5 bases spanning the gap. The CDR3 sequence is 12 residues long. The DNA for the CDR3 is TGTGCCTGGAGTGGCCTTTCCTACGAGCAGTACTTC. The encoded protein is CAWSGLSYEQYF.

As for this clone: This sequence is one base from a far larger clone and is likely a read error. This same CDR3 is encoded by further DNA sequences in the sample. The V and J genes are TRBV4-1 and TRBJ1-1; the D gene is possibly TRBD1 (6 bases). Germline V lookup: CDR1 MGHRA, CDR2 YSYEKL. The CDR3 loop spans 13 amino acids. CDR3 bases: TGCGCAAGCAGCCGAGGACAGAGCACTGAAGCTTTCTTT. It codes for CASSRGQSTEAFF.

V usage is TRBV5-6 and J usage is TRBJ1-5; D is uncertain. Trimming stripped 4 bases from V and 7 bases from J, with 15 bases between. The germline CDR1 and CDR2 sequences are SGHDT and YYEEEE. The CDR3 is 14 residues long. The CDR3 is CASSPGPAGQPQHF. The CDR3 DNA reads as TGTGCCAGCAGCCCCGGCCCGGCGGGGCAGCCCCAGCATTTT. Full variable domain (remainder filled in from reference TRBV5-6 and TRBJ1-5): DAGVTQSPTHLIKTRGQQVTLRCSPKSGHDTVSWYQQALGQGPQFIFQYYEEEERQRGNFPDRFSGHQFPNYSSELNVNALLLGDSALYLCASSPGPAGQPQHFGDGTRLSIL.

The V call is TRBV11-2, the J call TRBJ2-7; D perhaps matches TRBD2 (6 bases). CDR1 and CDR2 (germline): SGHAT, FQNNGV. The CDR3 has 17 amino acids. V lost 5 bases and J 2 bases, leaving 22 bases between the germline ends. CDR3 nucleotides: TGTGCCAGCAGCCCCCCATGGCGGGATGGGCCGACCTACGAGCAGTACTTC. This gives the protein CASSPPWRDGPTYEQYF.

As to this clone: Other DNA sequences in the same sample also yield this CDR3. The V gene is TRBV5-4, the J gene TRBJ2-7; 10 nucleotides line up with TRBD1. The CDR3 has 15 residues. V lost 0 bases, J lost 3 bases, and 3 bases stayed unmatched. Germline V lookup: CDR1 SGHNT, CDR2 YYREEE (reference sequence). The DNA of the CDR3 is TGTGCCAGCAGCTTGGGGGGACAGGGGCGCTACGAGCAGTACTTC. It specifies CASSLGGQGRYEQYF.

The rearrangement joins TRBV2 to TRBJ1-1; 7 bases are a match to TRBD1. Trimming took 3 bases from V and 10 from J; bases not matched to a gene: 5. CDR3 size: 12 residues. Germline loops: CDR1 SNHLY, CDR2 FYNNEI. In DNA form, the CDR3 reads TGTGCCAGCAGTGACCTAGACAGGGTAGCTTTCTTT. It encodes CASSDLDRVAFF.

In this sample, this clone turned up once. The chain recombines TRBV4-2 with TRBJ2-5, with 12 positions matching TRBD2. Trimming removed 1 base from V and 5 bases from J; junction bases left unmatched: 11. The CDR3 is made up of 18 amino acids. CDR1 is LGHNA and CDR2 is YNFKEQ in the germline V gene. The DNA for the CDR3 is TGTGCCAGCAGCCAAGGTGCTAGCGGGAGGGTTGTTCGGGAGACCCAGTACTTC. Its protein product is CASSQGASGRVVRETQYF.

The chain is built from TRBV7-9 and TRBJ2-7; 11 bases align to TRBD2. The V gene's germline CDR1 is SEHNR and CDR2 FQNEAQ (reference sequence). This CDR3 contains 16 residues. With V trimmed by 0 bases and J by 2 bases, 3 bases remained unmatched. CDR3 in DNA: TGTGCCAGCAGCTTAGCGGAGACTAGCGGGGCCTACGAGCAGTACTTC. It encodes CASSLAETSGAYEQYF.

This clone was picked up a small number of times. V gene TRBV7-9 combines with J gene TRBJ1-2; D perhaps matches TRBD1 (5 bases). Trimming shortened V by 2 bases and J by 6 bases, and 13 bases separated the two germline ends. Germline loops: CDR1 SEHNR, CDR2 FQNEAQ (reference sequence). CDR3 length equals 14 residues. Here the CDR3 DNA reads TGTGCCAGCAGCTTAATGGCAGGGACCCATGGCTACACCTTC. Translated: CASSLMAGTHGYTF.

The chain carries TRBV7-3 and TRBJ2-1; 14 bases match TRBD2. The CDR3 covers 14 residues. Germline lookup yields CDR1 SGHTA and CDR2 FQGTGA. The V and J ends lost 5 bases and 9 bases, in that order; junction bases with no gene match: 3. CDR3 in DNA: TGTGCCAGCAGCCCCGGGACTAGCGGGAGTGAGCAGTTCTTC. Translating it yields CASSPGTSGSEQFF.

The chain couples TRBV2 to TRBJ1-2; D is possibly TRBD1 (5 bases). The CDR3 contains 14 residues. Germline assignment: CDR1 SNHLY and CDR2 FYNNEI. Trimming removed 8 bases at V and 2 bases at J, with 15 bases between. CDR3 region: CASRTISGNYGYTF. CDR3 nucleotide sequence: TGTGCCAGCCGGACAATCAGCGGGAACTATGGCTACACCTTC.

In regard to this clone: A read error may explain this, as a much larger clone is one base away. The same CDR3 also results from other DNA sequences found in this sample. The V and J genes are TRBV25-1 and TRBJ2-2; D gene unclear. The CDR3 is 13 residues long. CDR1 MGHDK and CDR2 SYGVNS come from the germline V gene. Between the trimmed V and J ends, which lost 1 base and 5 bases, there was a span of 5 bases. The CDR3: CASSESGTGELFF. DNA of the CDR3: TGTGCCAGCAGTGAATCGGGTACCGGGGAGCTGTTTTTT.

The gene calls are TRBV6-1 and TRBJ1-5; a weak D match, TRBD1 (6 bases). V lost 8 bases and J lost 0, with 14 bases in between. This CDR3 has 15 residues. Germline V lookup: CDR1 MNHNS, CDR2 SASEGT. CDR3 residues: CASLKGDYSNQPQHF. Here the CDR3 DNA reads TGTGCCAGCTTAAAGGGGGATTATAGCAATCAGCCCCAGCATTTT.

The sample holds a few counts of this clone. V and J are TRBV19 and TRBJ2-5; 10 bases map to TRBD1. The J call may not be correct, given that the DNA end is closer to TRBJ2-7. This CDR3 is built from 16 residues. Germline assignment: CDR1 LNHDA and CDR2 SQIVND (reference sequence). The CDR3 loop is CASRPGTGEGSYEQYF. In nucleotides, the CDR3 is TGTGCCAGTAGACCCGGGACAGGGGAAGGGTCCTACGAGCAGTACTTC.

Comments on this clone: This may come from a read error, since a much larger clone is one base off. The chain joins TRBV30 to TRBJ1-6; no reliable D call. The V end was cut by 1 base, the J end by 8 bases, with 3 bases between. The CDR3 totals 11 residues. The germline V gene has CDR1 GTSNPN and CDR2 SVGIG (reference sequence). CDR3 in DNA: TGTGCCTGGAGTGGGGATTCACCCCTCCACTTT. It is translated as CAWSGDSPLHF.

The chain combines TRBV19 with TRBJ2-1; 7 nucleotides agree with TRBD2. J gave up 6 bases and V 5 bases, and 16 bases lay outside the gene matches. In germline, CDR1 is LNHDA, CDR2 SQIVND (reference sequence). The CDR3 sequence is 17 residues long. The CDR3 nucleotides read TGTGCCAGTAGTCTCCCCTCCGTGCGGGGAGGGCTCAATGAGCAGTTCTTC. Amino acid sequence: CASSLPSVRGGLNEQFF.

With respect to this clone: In the same sample, other DNA sequences code for this CDR3. This chain connects TRBV7-9 to TRBJ2-7; 12 nucleotides match TRBD2. The CDR3 is 15 amino acids. The ends lost 5 bases at V and 0 bases at J; junction bases unmatched: 2. Looked up from germline, CDR1 is SEHNR and CDR2 is FQNEAQ (reference sequence). The CDR3 nucleotides read TGTGCCAGCAGCCTGACTAGCGGGAGCTCCTACGAGCAGTACTTC. Encoded protein: CASSLTSGSSYEQYF.

The chain employs TRBV27 and TRBJ2-2; maybe TRBD2 (5 bases). CDR1 and CDR2 from the germline V gene are MNHEY and SMNVEV (reference sequence). The CDR3 has 15 residues. Trimming pared 0 bases from V and 6 bases from J, leaving 11 bases between. The CDR3 DNA reads TGTGCCAGCAGTTTATCGTGGGAGAGGGCCGGGGAGCTGTTTTTT. It codes for CASSLSWERAGELFF.

The chain employs TRBV11-2 and TRBJ1-2; D is uncertain. V was cut by 3 bases and J by 5 bases, with 4 bases left in between. The V gene's germline CDR1 is SGHAT and CDR2 FQNNGV. The CDR3 spans 11 residues. The CDR3 is CASSFAYGYTF. CDR3 sequence (DNA): TGTGCCAGCAGCTTCGCGTATGGCTACACCTTC.